The text below deals with one TCR beta chain. What it binds is not known. The data were produced by immunoSEQ multiplex PCR, yet TCRdb's version contains in-frame clones alone and is incomplete. The sample lists roughly 150,000 clones, 75% to 90% seen once, with roughly 4.7% in the top ten. CDR3 length equals 12 residues. The germline CDR1 and CDR2 sequences are SEHNR and FQNEAQ (reference sequence). Trimming took 5 bases from V and 2 from J, leaving 7 bases between them. This sample is drawn from a study of T cell responses to AZD1222 COVID-19 vaccine. Study observations and caveats: Reportedly, nearly half of unique spike TCRs recognized epitopes outside B.1.351/B.1.1.7 mutations.

This receptor was identified in an adult in good health. The sample in question was peripheral blood, obtained on day 0 of AZD1222 vaccination. The chain joins TRBV7-9 to TRBJ2-7; D is perhaps TRBD2 (6 bases). CDR3 in DNA: TGTGCCAGCAGCCGGGGGACCTACGAGCAGTACTTC. It translates to CASSRGTYEQYF.